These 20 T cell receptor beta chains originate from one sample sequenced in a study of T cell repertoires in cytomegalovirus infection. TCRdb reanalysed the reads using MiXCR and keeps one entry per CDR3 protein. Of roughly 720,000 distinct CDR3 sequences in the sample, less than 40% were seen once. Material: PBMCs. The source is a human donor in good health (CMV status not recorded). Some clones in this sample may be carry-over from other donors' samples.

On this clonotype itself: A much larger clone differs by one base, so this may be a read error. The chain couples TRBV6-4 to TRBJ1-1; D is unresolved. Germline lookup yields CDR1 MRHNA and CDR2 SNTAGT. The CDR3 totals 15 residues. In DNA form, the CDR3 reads TGTGCCCGCAGTCCCGCACGGCAGAGTCCCACTGAAGCTTTCTTT. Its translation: CARSPARQSPTEAFF.

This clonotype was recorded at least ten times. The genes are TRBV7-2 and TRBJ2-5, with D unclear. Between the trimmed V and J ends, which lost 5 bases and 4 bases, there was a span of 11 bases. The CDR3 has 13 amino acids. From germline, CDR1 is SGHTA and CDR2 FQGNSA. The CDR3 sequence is CASSPRRPETQYF. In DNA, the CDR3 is TGTGCCAGCAGCCCTCGGAGACCAGAGACCCAGTACTTC.

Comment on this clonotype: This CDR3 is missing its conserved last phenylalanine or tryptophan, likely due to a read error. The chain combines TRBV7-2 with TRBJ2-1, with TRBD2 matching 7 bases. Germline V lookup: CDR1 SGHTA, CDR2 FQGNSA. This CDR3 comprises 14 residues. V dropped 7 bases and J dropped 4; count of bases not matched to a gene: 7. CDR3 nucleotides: TGTGCCAGCAAGCTTGGGGGGGGATACAATGAGCAGTTCTTA. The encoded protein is CASKLGGGYNEQFL.

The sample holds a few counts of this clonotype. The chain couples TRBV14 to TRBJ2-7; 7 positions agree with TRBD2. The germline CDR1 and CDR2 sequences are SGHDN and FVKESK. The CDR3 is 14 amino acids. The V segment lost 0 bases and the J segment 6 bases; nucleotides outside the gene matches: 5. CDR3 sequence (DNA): TGTGCCAGCAGCCAAGATGGACTAGTGCTCGAGCAGTACTTC. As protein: CASSQDGLVLEQYF. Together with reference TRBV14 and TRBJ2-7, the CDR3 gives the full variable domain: EAGVTQFPSHSVIEKGQTVTLRCDPISGHDNLYWYRRVMGKEIKFLLHFVKESKQDESGMPNNRFLAERTGGTYSTLKVQPAELEDSGVYFCASSQDGLVLEQYFGPGTRLTVT.

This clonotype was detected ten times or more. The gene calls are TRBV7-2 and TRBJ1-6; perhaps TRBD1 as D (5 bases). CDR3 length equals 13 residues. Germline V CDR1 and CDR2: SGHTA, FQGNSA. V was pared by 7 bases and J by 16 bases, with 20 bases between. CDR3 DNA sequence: TGTGCCAGCAACACTGCCGGGACCCCCAAACTCCACTTT. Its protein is CASNTAGTPKLHF. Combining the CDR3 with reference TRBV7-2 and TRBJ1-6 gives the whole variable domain GAGVSQSPSNKVTEKGKDVELRCDPISGHTALYWYRQSLGQGLEFLIYFQGNSAPDKSGLPSDRFSAERTGGSVSTLTIQRTQQEDSAVYLCASNTAGTPKLHFGNGTRLTVT.

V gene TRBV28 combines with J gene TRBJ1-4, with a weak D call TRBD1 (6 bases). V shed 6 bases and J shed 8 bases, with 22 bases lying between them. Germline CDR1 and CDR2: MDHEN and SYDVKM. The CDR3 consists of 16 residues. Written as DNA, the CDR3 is TGTGCCAGCAGACGACTGAGGGCAGGGGAGGGAGAAAAACTGTTTTTT. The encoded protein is CASRRLRAGEGEKLFF.

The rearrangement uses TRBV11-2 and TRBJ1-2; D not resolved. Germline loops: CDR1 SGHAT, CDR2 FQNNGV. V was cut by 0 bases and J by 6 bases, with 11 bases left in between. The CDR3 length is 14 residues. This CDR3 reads CASSLDSRTDGYTF. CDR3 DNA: TGTGCCAGCAGCTTAGATTCGAGGACGGATGGCTACACCTTC.

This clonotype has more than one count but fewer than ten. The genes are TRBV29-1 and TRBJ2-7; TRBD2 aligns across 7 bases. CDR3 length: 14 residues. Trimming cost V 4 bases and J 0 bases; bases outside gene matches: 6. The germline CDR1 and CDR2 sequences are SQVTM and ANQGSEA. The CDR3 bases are TGCAGCGTTGCAGGGCTAGCGGACTCCTACGAGCAGTACTTC. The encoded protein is CSVAGLADSYEQYF.

Here the CDR3 reads CSVETSGMADYEQYF. In nucleotides, the CDR3 is TGCAGCGTTGAAACTAGCGGGATGGCCGACTACGAGCAGTACTTC. The V gene is TRBV29-1, the J gene TRBJ2-7, with 10 bases fitting TRBD2. CDR3 length equals 15 residues. Trimming cost V 2 bases and J 3 bases; bases outside gene matches: 7. Germline lookup yields CDR1 SQVTM and CDR2 ANQGSEA.

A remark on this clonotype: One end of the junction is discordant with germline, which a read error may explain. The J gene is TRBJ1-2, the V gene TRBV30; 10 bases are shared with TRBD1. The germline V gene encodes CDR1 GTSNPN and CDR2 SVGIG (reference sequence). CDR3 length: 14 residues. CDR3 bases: TGTGCCTTGAGTAAGGACAGGGGGGACTATGGCTACACCTTC. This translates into CALSKDRGDYGYTF.

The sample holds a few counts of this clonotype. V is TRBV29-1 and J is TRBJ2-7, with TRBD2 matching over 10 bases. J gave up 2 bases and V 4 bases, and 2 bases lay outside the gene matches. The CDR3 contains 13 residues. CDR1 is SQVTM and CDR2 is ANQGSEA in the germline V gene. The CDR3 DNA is TGCAGCGTTGGTAGCGGGGGGACCTACGAGCAGTACTTC. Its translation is CSVGSGGTYEQYF.

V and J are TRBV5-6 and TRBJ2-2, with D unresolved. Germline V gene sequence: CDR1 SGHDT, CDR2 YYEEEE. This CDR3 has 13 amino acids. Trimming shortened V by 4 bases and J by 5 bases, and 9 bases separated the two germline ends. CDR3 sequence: CASSLRLTGELFF. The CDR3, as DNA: TGTGCCAGCAGCCTGCGACTGACCGGGGAGCTGTTTTTT.

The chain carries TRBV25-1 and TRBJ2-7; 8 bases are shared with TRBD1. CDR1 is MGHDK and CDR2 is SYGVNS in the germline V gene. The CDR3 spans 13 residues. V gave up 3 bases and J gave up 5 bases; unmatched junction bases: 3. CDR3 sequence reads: CASSDRDRHEQYF. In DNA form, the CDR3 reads TGTGCCAGCAGTGATAGGGACAGGCACGAGCAGTACTTC.

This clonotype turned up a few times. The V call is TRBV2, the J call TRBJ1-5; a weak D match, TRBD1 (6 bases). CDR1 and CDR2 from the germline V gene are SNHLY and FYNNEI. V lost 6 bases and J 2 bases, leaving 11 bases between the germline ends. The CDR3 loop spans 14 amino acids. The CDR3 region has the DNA TGTGCCAGCAGAGGACAGATGGGCAATCAGCCCCAGCATTTT. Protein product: CASRGQMGNQPQHF.

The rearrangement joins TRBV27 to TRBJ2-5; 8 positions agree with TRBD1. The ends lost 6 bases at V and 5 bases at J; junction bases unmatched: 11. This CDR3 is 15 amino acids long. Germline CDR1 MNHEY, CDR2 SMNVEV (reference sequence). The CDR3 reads CASSFRGQGQETQYF. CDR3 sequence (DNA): TGTGCCAGCAGCTTCCGCGGACAGGGTCAGGAGACCCAGTACTTC.

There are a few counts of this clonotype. CDR3: CASRSEAANSPLHF. For the CDR3, the DNA is TGTGCCAGCAGATCCGAGGCGGCTAATTCACCCCTCCACTTT. The chain employs TRBV28 and TRBJ1-6; D remains ambiguous. The CDR3 has 14 amino acids. Germline CDR1 is MDHEN and CDR2 is SYDVKM. V gave up 6 bases and J gave up 6 bases, with 12 bases separating them.

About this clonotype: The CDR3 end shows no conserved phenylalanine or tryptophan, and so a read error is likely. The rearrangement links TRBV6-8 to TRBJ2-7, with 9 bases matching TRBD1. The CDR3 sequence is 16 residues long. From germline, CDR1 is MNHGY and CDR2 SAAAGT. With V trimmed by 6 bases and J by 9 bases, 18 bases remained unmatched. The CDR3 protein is CASRTTGTGKRKGQYL. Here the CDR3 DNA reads TGTGCCAGCAGGACCACCGGGACAGGGAAGAGAAAGGGGCAGTACTTA.

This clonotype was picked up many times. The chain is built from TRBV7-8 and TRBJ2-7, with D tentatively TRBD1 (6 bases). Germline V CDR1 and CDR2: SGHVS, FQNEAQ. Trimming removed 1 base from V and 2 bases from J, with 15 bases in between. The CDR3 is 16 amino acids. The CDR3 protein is CASSLVGTRDAYEQYF. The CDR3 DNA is TGTGCCAGCAGCTTAGTGGGGACAAGAGATGCCTACGAGCAGTACTTC.

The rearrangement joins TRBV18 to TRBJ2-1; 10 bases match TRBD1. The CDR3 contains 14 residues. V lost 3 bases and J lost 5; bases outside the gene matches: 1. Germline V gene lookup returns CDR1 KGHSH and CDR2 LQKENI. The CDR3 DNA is TGTGCCAGCTCACCGGGACAGGGGAACAATGAGCAGTTCTTC. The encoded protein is CASSPGQGNNEQFF.

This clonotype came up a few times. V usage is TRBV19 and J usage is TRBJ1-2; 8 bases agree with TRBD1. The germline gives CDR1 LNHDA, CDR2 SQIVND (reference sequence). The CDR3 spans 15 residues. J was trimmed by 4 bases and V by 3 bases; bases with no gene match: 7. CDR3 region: CASSIFGQGAYGYTF. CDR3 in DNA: TGTGCCAGTAGTATTTTTGGACAGGGAGCCTATGGCTACACCTTC.